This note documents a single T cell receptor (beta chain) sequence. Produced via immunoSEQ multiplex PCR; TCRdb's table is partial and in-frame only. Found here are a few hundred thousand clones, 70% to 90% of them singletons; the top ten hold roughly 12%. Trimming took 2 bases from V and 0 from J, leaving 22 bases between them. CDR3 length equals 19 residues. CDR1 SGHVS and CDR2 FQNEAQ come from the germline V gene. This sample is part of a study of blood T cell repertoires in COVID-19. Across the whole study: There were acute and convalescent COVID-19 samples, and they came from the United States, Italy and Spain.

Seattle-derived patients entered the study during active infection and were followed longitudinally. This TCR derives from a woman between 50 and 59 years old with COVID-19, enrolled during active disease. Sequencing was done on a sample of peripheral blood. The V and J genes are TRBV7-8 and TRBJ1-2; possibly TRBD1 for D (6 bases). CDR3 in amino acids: CASSLRHDRIPIANYGYTF. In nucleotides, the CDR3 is TGTGCCAGCAGCTTACGGCACGACAGGATTCCCATAGCTAACTATGGCTACACCTTC.